The rows below give T cell receptor beta chains drawn from one sample of a study of PD-L1 blockade in urothelial cancer. Profiling relied on immunoSEQ multiplex PCR, and the TCRdb table lists in-frame clones only, not all of them. The sample includes roughly 40,000 clones, more than 85% seen only once; the top ten take approximately 10%. The sample here was PBMCs, taken around atezolizumab (anti-PD-L1) treatment. The receptor set was obtained from a woman aged 55-69 years with urothelial cancer. CDR3s include the opening cysteine and the closing phenylalanine or tryptophan. A D gene is named only where the DNA matches it firmly. A clone size is listed for some rows: how often the clone was seen (once, few, many), or a class if it is expanded.

D | length | J | V | size | DNA | CDR3
- | 17 | TRBJ1-3 | TRBV23-1 | - | TGCGCCAGCAGTCAATCAAACACAGGGCCAACTGGAAACACCATATATTTT | CASSQSNTGPTGNTIYF
- | 15 | TRBJ2-7 | TRBV27 | - | TGTGCCAGCAGCAAAGAGGGGGACGGTCCCTACGAGCAGTACTTC | CASSKEGDGPYEQYF
- | 16 | TRBJ2-3 | TRBV4-2 | - | TGTGCCAGCAGCCAGTCCCCCCATCTGGCCACAGATACGCAGTATTTT | CASSQSPHLATDTQYF
TRBD2 | 15 | TRBJ2-3 | TRBV30 | - | TGTGCCTTTGGAGGTTGGCGGGAGGGAACAGATACGCAGTATTTT | CAFGGWREGTDTQYF
TRBD2 | 14 | TRBJ2-5 | TRBV28 | - | TGTGCCAGCAACCCACTAGCGAGCCAAGAGACCCAGTACTTC | CASNPLASQETQYF
TRBD2 | 19 | TRBJ2-7 | TRBV5-8 | - | TGTGCCAGCAGCTTGGGACAACTAGCGGGAGTTTCGAGATTCTACGAGCAGTACTTC | CASSLGQLAGVSRFYEQYF
TRBD1 | 15 | TRBJ2-5 | TRBV7-3 | - | TGTGCCAGCAGCCTAAAGGGACAGGGTGTGGAGACCCAGTACTTC | CASSLKGQGVETQYF
- | 12 | TRBJ1-5 | TRBV11-2 | - | TGTGCCAGCAGCAAGGAGGGTCAGCCCCAGCATTTT | CASSKEGQPQHF
- | 15 | TRBJ1-2 | TRBV11-2 | - | TGTGCCAGCAGCTTAGTGCAGGGAAGGAACTATGGCTACACCTTC | CASSLVQGRNYGYTF
- | 14 | TRBJ1-1 | TRBV4-2 | - | TGTGCCAGCAGCCAAGGGGGGCGTGGGACTGAAGCTTTCTTT | CASSQGGRGTEAFF
TRBD1 | 16 | TRBJ2-7 | TRBV15 | - | TGTGCCACCAGCAGCCCCGACAGGGGACCTCCCTACGAGCAGTACTTC | CATSSPDRGPPYEQYF
TRBD1 | 14 | TRBJ2-7 | TRBV11-2 | - | TGTGCCAGCAGCCCGGACAGGGTTAGCTACGAGCAGTACTTC | CASSPDRVSYEQYF
- | 16 | TRBJ2-7 | TRBV28 | - | TGTGCCAGCAGTAGACCTGGGGGGACGGGTGACTACGAGCAGTACTTC | CASSRPGGTGDYEQYF
- | 14 | TRBJ2-1 | TRBV19 | - | TGTGCCAGCTCCATTTCGACAGTTCTTGGTGAGCAGTTCTTC | CASSISTVLGEQFF
TRBD1 | 19 | TRBJ2-1 | TRBV19 | - | TGTGCCAGTACCTCTGCGGGACAGGGGTCCTCGTCCCCTTACAATGAGCAGTTCTTC | CASTSAGQGSSSPYNEQFF
- | 16 | TRBJ1-5 | TRBV5-6 | - | TGTGCCAGCAGCTTGTCCGCGGGTTATAGCAATCAGCCCCAGCATTTT | CASSLSAGYSNQPQHF
TRBD1 | 16 | TRBJ1-5 | TRBV18 | - | TGTGCCAGCTCAGACAGGGGGCCAGGGGGAGGTCAGCCCCAGCATTTT | CASSDRGPGGGQPQHF
TRBD1 | 18 | TRBJ2-6 | TRBV4-1 | - | TGCGCCAGCAGCCAAGATATACAGGGGGCGCTGGGGGCCAACGTCCTGACTTTC | CASSQDIQGALGANVLTF
TRBD2 | 16 | TRBJ2-4 | TRBV5-1 | - | TGCGCCAGCAGCCCTGAAGCGGGAGTATCTAAAAACATTCAGTACTTC | CASSPEAGVSKNIQYF
TRBD2 | 14 | TRBJ2-5 | TRBV6-6 | - | TGTGCCAGCAGTTACCGACTAGCGGGAGAGACCCAGTACTTC | CASSYRLAGETQYF
- | 14 | TRBJ1-2 | TRBV4-3 | - | TGCGCCAGCAGCCTCCCTGGGGGGGCAGGCGGCTACACCTTC | CASSLPGGAGGYTF
TRBD1 | 13 | TRBJ2-5 | TRBV6-5 | large | TGTGCCAGCAGAGGGACAGGGGAAGAGACCCAGTACTTC | CASRGTGEETQYF
TRBD1 | 17 | TRBJ2-1 | TRBV18 | - | TGTGCCAGCTCACGCCGGGACAGGGGATTATACGATAGTGAGCAGTTCTTC | CASSRRDRGLYDSEQFF
TRBD2 | 13 | TRBJ2-7 | TRBV10-3 | - | TGTGCCATGGGACTAGCGGGGACGTACGAGCAGTACTTC | CAMGLAGTYEQYF
TRBD2 | 18 | TRBJ2-3 | TRBV7-9 | - | TGTGCCAGCAGCTTAGAATTGGGACTAGGACCCTCGGGGGATACGCAGTATTTT | CASSLELGLGPSGDTQYF
- | 16 | TRBJ2-3 | TRBV4-1 | - | TGCGCCAGCAGCCAGTCCAGGTCGCGTAGCACAGATACGCAGTATTTT | CASSQSRSRSTDTQYF
TRBD2 | 16 | TRBJ2-1 | TRBV4-3 | - | TGCGCCAGCAGCCAAGGAACTAGCGGGAGGTACAATGAGCAGTTCTTC | CASSQGTSGRYNEQFF
TRBD2 | 15 | TRBJ2-7 | TRBV28 | once | TGTGCCAGCAGTCCCGGGACTAGCGGGAGAGGCGAGCAGTACTTC | CASSPGTSGRGEQYF